A selection of T cell receptor beta chains follows, all from one sample in a study of T cell responses to AZD1222 COVID-19 vaccine. Using immunoSEQ multiplex PCR, the repertoire was profiled, and TCRdb retains in-frame clones only, with some absent. The sample holds 90,000 to 150,000 clones; about 86% are singletons and the top ten take around 2.9%. The input for sequencing was peripheral blood, taken 28 days after the second AZD1222 dose. The receptor source for this set is an adult who received the AZD1222 COVID-19 vaccine. Both conserved end residues are part of each CDR3. The listing skips clone size in some rows; elsewhere it reads once, few, many or a size class.

v_call: TRBV5-1; cdr3_length: 15; clone_size: -; j_call: TRBJ2-7; cdr3_aa: CASSPRLAASYEQYF
v_call: TRBV5-1; cdr3_length: 13; clone_size: -; j_call: TRBJ2-6; cdr3_aa: CASFRAGANVLTF
v_call: TRBV19; cdr3_length: 15; clone_size: -; j_call: TRBJ2-7; cdr3_aa: CASSMGDASTYEQYF
v_call: TRBV2; cdr3_length: 12; clone_size: -; j_call: TRBJ1-5; cdr3_aa: CASSDAAQPQHF
v_call: TRBV21-1; cdr3_length: 15; clone_size: -; j_call: TRBJ1-2; cdr3_aa: CARTTGTGANYGYTF
v_call: TRBV4-3; cdr3_length: 15; clone_size: -; j_call: TRBJ2-4; cdr3_aa: CASSQDWGGVNIQYF
v_call: TRBV6-2/TRBV6-3; cdr3_length: 13; clone_size: -; j_call: TRBJ2-2; cdr3_aa: CASSYSTAGELFF
v_call: TRBV10-1; cdr3_length: 13; clone_size: few; j_call: TRBJ2-3; cdr3_aa: CASSAASTDTQYF
v_call: TRBV10-3; cdr3_length: 18; clone_size: -; j_call: TRBJ2-5; cdr3_aa: CAISDLRGTSEGQETQYF
v_call: TRBV7-3; cdr3_length: 13; clone_size: once; j_call: TRBJ2-7; cdr3_aa: CASSATGMYEQYF
v_call: TRBV5-6; cdr3_length: 14; clone_size: once; j_call: TRBJ2-1; cdr3_aa: CASSSLAGGSEQFF
v_call: TRBV29-1; cdr3_length: 14; clone_size: -; j_call: TRBJ1-5; cdr3_aa: CSVRFPGVSQPQHF
v_call: TRBV6-4; cdr3_length: 13; clone_size: -; j_call: TRBJ2-7; cdr3_aa: CASSVGVPYEQYF
v_call: TRBV18; cdr3_length: 14; clone_size: -; j_call: TRBJ2-7; cdr3_aa: CASSPGDLGYEQYF